This T cell receptor beta chain was retrieved from a study of cytomegalovirus exposure and HLA in healthy donors. The study ran its PCR with 60 Vbeta and 13 Jbeta primers. TCRdb's copy holds only in-frame clones and misses some; the assay was immunoSEQ multiplex PCR. The table lists roughly 100,000 clones, around four fifths of them singletons. A note on this clone: Its matching antigen is unknown.

Trimming pared 2 bases from V and 15 bases from J, leaving 17 bases between. CDR1 and CDR2 (germline): MDHEN, SYDVKM. The CDR3 is 13 residues long. Study-wide results and limits: A later analysis revealed that TCR association rates differed between HLA loci, peaking at DRB1 and bottoming out at HLA-C.

The source of this sequence is a woman aged 40 to 50 in good health and CMV-seronegative. Input material: PBMCs. V usage is TRBV28 and J usage is TRBJ1-5; D remains ambiguous. Here the CDR3 DNA reads TGTGCCAGCAGTTTAGGACTACCCAGCAAGCGGCATTTT. This encodes CASSLGLPSKRHF. Looking up the rest from reference TRBV28 and TRBJ1-5 gives the full variable domain: DVKVTQSSRYLVKRTGEKVFLECVQDMDHENMFWYRQDPGLGLRLIYFSYDVKMKEKGDIPEGYSVSREKKERFSLILESASTNQTSMYLCASSLGLPSKRHFGDGTRLSIL.